This T cell receptor beta chain was observed in a study of spatial heterogeneity in lung cancer. Across the whole study: The roughly 68 donors had untreated early-stage non-small cell lung cancer.

Germline CDR1 ENHRY, CDR2 SYGVKD. This CDR3 is 13 amino acids long. Trimming cost V 0 bases and J 8 bases, with 7 bases left between them. Via MiXCR, TCRdb re-called the 5' RACE reads, giving one row per CDR3 protein. The table lists 110,000 or so distinct CDR3 sequences, 10% to 13% of them singletons. Many counts were recorded for this clonotype. Time point: blood at routine non-recurrence follow-up after resection. Whole RNA came from tumor, nontumor lung or frozen PBMC and was sequenced without being sorted. The TCR comes from a female donor with early-stage non-small cell lung cancer. The genes are TRBV10-3 and TRBJ1-4; D is unresolved. Source: PBMCs, taken at follow-up. CDR3 region: CAISESGKEKLFF. The CDR3, as DNA: TGTGCCATCAGTGAGTCAGGGAAAGAAAAACTGTTTTTT.